This T cell receptor beta chain was sequenced for a study of T cell repertoires in cytomegalovirus infection. General study findings and limits: The study identified carriers of CMV plus the relevant HLA from cumulative public TCR beta family frequency.

This clonotype was picked up many times. Antigen specificity is unknown. TCRdb re-called the reads with MiXCR, one entry per CDR3 protein. The sample contains roughly 500,000 distinct CDR3 sequences, around 11% of which appear only once. Looked up from germline, CDR1 is KGHSH and CDR2 is LQKENI. V was clipped by 3 bases and J by 1 base; unmatched bases: 13. The CDR3 loop spans 20 amino acids. The rearrangement joins TRBV18 to TRBJ2-6; 9 bases agree with TRBD1. The sequence came from a human donor in good health (CMV status not recorded). Some clones in this sample may be carry-over from other donors' samples. The material sequenced was PBMCs. In nucleotides, the CDR3 is TGTGCCAGCTCACCTCTCCTCTGGACAGGGGAAAGGTCTGGGGCCAACGTCCTGACTTTC. This sequence encodes CASSPLLWTGERSGANVLTF.